Listed below are T cell receptor beta chains from one sample, sequenced in a study of T-cell reconstitution after alpha-beta-depleted transplantation in children. TCRdb re-analysed the PCR reads in MiXCR, keeping a single row per CDR3 protein. Of 490,000 or so distinct CDR3 sequences in the sample, roughly a tenth are singletons; the top ten hold around 2%. The sample consisted of PBMCs, taken before TCRalphabeta/CD19-depleted stem cell transplant. These receptors were taken from a child aged 2-9 years with inherited bone marrow failure, due to receive a stem cell transplant. The CDR3 runs from the conserved cysteine through the conserved F or W. A D gene is named only where the DNA matches it firmly. For some rows the clone size is stated as once, few or many, or as a class when expanded; others skip it.

V gene	CDR3 length	J gene	clone size	D gene	CDR3 DNA	CDR3 protein
TRBV27	13	TRBJ1-2	many	-	TGTGCCAGCAGTTACCCGGGGGCGCAGGGCTACACCTTC	CASSYPGAQGYTF
TRBV28	15	TRBJ2-7	many	TRBD2	TGTGCCAGCAGTTTAAGATCCTTAGCGGGCCACGAGCAGTACTTC	CASSLRSLAGHEQYF
TRBV5-1	14	TRBJ1-4	many	TRBD1	TGCGCCAGCAGCTGGGACAGGGCTAATGAAAAACTGTTTTTT	CASSWDRANEKLFF
TRBV12-3/TRBV12-4	15	TRBJ2-1	many	-	TGTGCCAGCAGCCCTACTCGATATTCCTACAATGAGCAGTTCTTC	CASSPTRYSYNEQFF
TRBV9	16	TRBJ2-7	-	TRBD2	TGTGCCAGCAGCCCCCTCGGGACTAGCGGGAGGGGCGAGCAGTACTTC	CASSPLGTSGRGEQYF
TRBV6-2/TRBV6-3	15	TRBJ2-7	-	-	TGTGCCAGCACCTCTTGGGCTAGCATTTCCTACGAGCAGTACTTC	CASTSWASISYEQYF
TRBV5-6	17	TRBJ2-5	many	-	TGTGCCAGCAGCTTGAACCCACAGGGGCGGGAGTGGGAGACCCAGTACTTC	CASSLNPQGREWETQYF
TRBV7-6	17	TRBJ2-1	few	TRBD2	TGTGCCAGCAGCTTTAAGGTGGGAGGGATCTCCTACAATGAGCAGTTCTTC	CASSFKVGGISYNEQFF
TRBV28	10	TRBJ2-1	many	-	TGTGCCAGCAGTTCTGGTGAGCAGTTCTTC	CASSSGEQFF
TRBV4-1	16	TRBJ2-7	many	TRBD2	TGCGCCAGCAGCCAAGATCGGTTAGCGGGAGGACGCGAGCAGTACTTC	CASSQDRLAGGREQYF
TRBV6-2/TRBV6-3	14	TRBJ2-7	many	-	TGTGCCAGCAGTTACCGGGACGGGTCCTACGAGCAGTACTTC	CASSYRDGSYEQYF
TRBV7-9	11	TRBJ2-3	many	-	TGTGCCAGCAGCTTGGTGGGTACGCAGTATTTT	CASSLVGTQYF
TRBV7-2	14	TRBJ1-5	-	-	TGTGCCAGCAGCCGGGCGACAGAAGATCAGCCCCAGCATTTT	CASSRATEDQPQHF
TRBV24-1	16	TRBJ1-5	many	-	TGTGCCACCAGTGATTCTTTTGGCAGAAGCAATCAGCCCCAGCATTTT	CATSDSFGRSNQPQHF
TRBV20-1	16	TRBJ2-3	many	TRBD2	TGCAGTGCACACGGGGGACTAGCGGGAGCCGAAGATACGCAGTATTTT	CSAHGGLAGAEDTQYF
TRBV15	13	TRBJ2-7	many	-	TGTGCCACCAGCAGAGATCAGCCCTACGAGCAGTACTTC	CATSRDQPYEQYF
TRBV7-9	15	TRBJ2-5	many	TRBD1	TGTGCCAGCAGCCTACAGACAGGGGGGGTAGAGACCCAGTACTTC	CASSLQTGGVETQYF
TRBV21-1	14	TRBJ2-7	many	-	TGTGCCAGCAGTTCTGTGGGGGGCTCCTACGAGCAGTACTTC	CASSSVGGSYEQYF
TRBV27	12	TRBJ2-5	many	TRBD1	TGTGCCAGCAAGACAGCAGGGGGTACCCAGTACTTC	CASKTAGGTQYF
TRBV12-3/TRBV12-4	16	TRBJ2-1	few	-	TGTGCCAGCGGAAACCAACGAGGGGGGTCGGGTAATGAGCAGTTCTTC	CASGNQRGGSGNEQFF
TRBV5-4	16	TRBJ2-2	many	TRBD1	TGTGCCAGCAGCTTATTCGACAGGGGAATCACCGGGGAGCTGTTTTTT	CASSLFDRGITGELFF
TRBV2	14	TRBJ1-1	many	-	TGTGCCAGCAGTGTGGGACTTCTGAACACTGAAGCTTTCTTT	CASSVGLLNTEAFF
TRBV28	12	TRBJ1-2	many	TRBD1	TGTGCCAGCAGTTACAGGGGAGCTGGCTACACCTTC	CASSYRGAGYTF
TRBV5-1	16	TRBJ2-2	many	TRBD2	TGCGCCAGCAGCTTGGGAGCTAGCGGCTACACCGGGGAGCTGTTTTTT	CASSLGASGYTGELFF
TRBV29-1	11	TRBJ2-1	many	-	TGCAGCGTCTATACGGACAATGAGCAGTTCTTC	CSVYTDNEQFF
TRBV6-2/TRBV6-3	15	TRBJ2-7	few	TRBD1	TGTGCCAGCAGTTCCGACAGGACAGGATCTTACGAGCAGTACTTC	CASSSDRTGSYEQYF
TRBV5-6	12	TRBJ2-7	many	-	TGTGCCAGCAGCTCCGGTTGGGCGGAGCAGTACTTC	CASSSGWAEQYF
TRBV27	16	TRBJ2-1	many	-	TGTGCCAGTACAGAGAGTCAGGGGAGCTCCTACAATGAGCAGTTCTTC	CASTESQGSSYNEQFF
TRBV5-1	14	TRBJ2-5	many	-	TGCGCCAGCATGTGGCCAAATAGGGAAGAGACCCAGTACTTC	CASMWPNREETQYF